One sample yielded the 21 T cell receptor beta chains listed below, sequenced in a study of T cell changes during pregnancy in multiple sclerosis. Assay: immunoSEQ multiplex PCR; the TCRdb copy retains only in-frame clones and omits some. The table records 50,000 to 65,000 clones, about 92% of them present only once. The sample consisted of CD8+ T cells from peripheral blood mononuclear cells, taken before pregnancy. These receptors came from a female donor with multiple sclerosis, enrolled in a pregnancy study.

The J gene is TRBJ2-7, the V gene TRBV7-2; no clear D gene. V was pared by 1 base and J by 6 bases, with 10 bases between. The germline V gene has CDR1 SGHTA and CDR2 FQGNSA. This CDR3 is built from 13 residues. CDR3 sequence (DNA): TGTGCCAGCAGCTTAGGTCAGGCTGGCGAGCAGTACTTC. Protein sequence: CASSLGQAGEQYF.

Concerning this clone itself: The junction departs from germline at one end; a sequencing error may be responsible. The chain combines TRBV7-7 with TRBJ2-1; 13 nucleotides match TRBD2. CDR3 length: 15 residues. Germline values: CDR1 SSHAT, CDR2 FNYEAQ (reference sequence). The CDR3 DNA reads TGTGCTAGCAGCCTCGGGACTAGCGGGGTCAATGAGCAGTTCTTC. It codes for CASSLGTSGVNEQFF.

The rearrangement uses TRBV9 and TRBJ2-3; 14 nucleotides line up with TRBD2. After removal of 4 bases from V and 4 bases from J, the junction contained 11 bases not matched to a gene. CDR3 length equals 18 residues. The V gene's germline CDR1 is SGDLS and CDR2 YYNGEE. CDR3 in DNA: TGTGCCAGCAGCCCAAAGACTAGCGGGGGGGCCCTGGCAGATACGCAGTATTTT. It codes for CASSPKTSGGALADTQYF.

This clone has only a few counts. The CDR3 DNA reads as TGTGCCAGTAGTATAGTTATGGCAGGGAACACTGAAGCTTTCTTT. Translated, it gives CASSIVMAGNTEAFF. The chain has TRBV19 and TRBJ1-1; D uncertain. The length of the CDR3 is 15 residues. CDR1 and CDR2 from the germline V gene are LNHDA and SQIVND (reference sequence). The V and J ends lost 1 base and 1 base respectively, with 10 bases between them.

V usage is TRBV9 and J usage is TRBJ1-2, with D uncertain. V was pared by 3 bases and J by 5 bases, with 5 bases between. Germline lookup yields CDR1 SGDLS and CDR2 YYNGEE. The CDR3 consists of 11 residues. This CDR3 is CASSGVYGYTF. The CDR3 bases are TGTGCCAGCAGCGGAGTTTATGGCTACACCTTC.

The chain uses TRBV4-1 and TRBJ2-7; TRBD2 matches at 7 bases. J was trimmed by 3 bases and V by 4 bases; bases with no gene match: 9. Per germline, CDR1 MGHRA and CDR2 YSYEKL. This CDR3 has 15 residues. The CDR3 region is CASSRYGSGDYEQYF. For the CDR3, the DNA is TGCGCCAGCAGCCGCTATGGCAGCGGGGACTACGAGCAGTACTTC.

The chain links TRBV13 to TRBJ2-3; 12 nucleotides line up with TRBD2. CDR3 length equals 16 residues. Trimming removed 0 bases from V and 5 bases from J; junction bases left unmatched: 3. The germline V gene has CDR1 PRHDT and CDR2 FYEKMQ (reference sequence). CDR3 protein: CASSLGGGLAGDTQYF. The CDR3, as DNA: TGTGCCAGCAGCTTAGGGGGGGGACTAGCGGGAGATACGCAGTATTTT.

Within the sample, this clone is medium-sized. The chain employs TRBV27 and TRBJ1-2; D gene unclear. Trimming took 1 base from V and 6 from J, leaving 15 bases between them. CDR3 size: 15 residues. Germline values: CDR1 MNHEY, CDR2 SMNVEV (reference sequence). The CDR3 nucleotides read TGTGCCAGCAGTTTATGGACGGACCTGAGGGATGGCTACACCTTC. Its translation: CASSLWTDLRDGYTF.

J is TRBJ2-5 and V is TRBV7-2, with TRBD2 matching over 12 bases. Germline V CDR1 and CDR2: SGHTA, FQGNSA. The J segment lost 5 bases and the V segment lost 1 base, leaving 5 bases of the junction unmatched. CDR3 length: 16 amino acids. The chain's CDR3 is CASSLVLAGGPETQYF. The CDR3 DNA reads TGTGCCAGCAGCTTAGTCCTAGCGGGGGGGCCCGAGACCCAGTACTTC.

V gene TRBV6-5 combines with J gene TRBJ1-2, with 7 positions matching TRBD1. Germline-derived CDR1 and CDR2 are MNHEY and SVGAGI. J was trimmed by 4 bases and V by 6 bases; bases with no gene match: 11. The CDR3 contains 15 residues. The CDR3 loop is CASSLDLQGTYGYTF. The CDR3, as DNA: TGTGCCAGCAGCTTAGACCTACAGGGGACCTATGGCTACACCTTC.

This chain joins TRBV19 and TRBJ1-6, with TRBD1 matching 7 bases. The germline V gene has CDR1 LNHDA and CDR2 SQIVND (reference sequence). The CDR3 loop spans 17 amino acids. The V and J ends lost 5 bases and 8 bases, in that order; junction bases with no gene match: 15. CDR3 region: CASSFALTGEIDSPLHF. CDR3 bases: TGTGCCAGTAGTTTTGCTCTCACAGGGGAGATTGATTCACCCCTCCACTTT.

The chain recombines TRBV9 with TRBJ2-7; tentatively, D is TRBD1 (6 bases). Germline V gene data show CDR1 as SGDLS and CDR2 as YYNGEE. The CDR3 runs to 15 residues. V was cut by 0 bases and J by 4 bases, with 14 bases left in between. CDR3 sequence reads: CASSVGAGDTYEQYF. DNA of the CDR3: TGTGCCAGCAGCGTAGGGGCAGGGGACACGTACGAGCAGTACTTC.

The CDR3 reads CASSFQGIFEAFF. CDR3 sequence (DNA): TGTGCCAGCAGCTTCCAGGGGATCTTTGAAGCTTTCTTT. The chain joins TRBV11-2 to TRBJ1-1; perhaps TRBD1 as D (6 bases). V gave up 3 bases and J gave up 7 bases, with 12 bases separating them. Germline V lookup: CDR1 SGHAT, CDR2 FQNNGV. The CDR3 runs to 13 residues.

The rearrangement links TRBV5-8 to TRBJ1-1, with D uncertain. The CDR3 is 14 residues long. Germline lookup yields CDR1 SGHTS and CDR2 YDEGEE. V lost 2 bases, J lost 0 bases, and 8 bases lay in between. The CDR3 DNA reads as TGTGCCAGCAGCTTTGGTTCGGTGAACACTGAAGCTTTCTTT. Its translation: CASSFGSVNTEAFF. Drawing the rest from reference TRBV5-8 and TRBJ1-1, the complete variable domain is EAGVTQSPTHLIKTRGQQATLRCSPISGHTSVYWYQQALGLGLQFLLWYDEGEERNRGNFPPRFSGRQFPNYSSELNVNALELEDSALYLCASSFGSVNTEAFFGQGTRLTVV.

The chain combines TRBV7-2 with TRBJ1-6; D may be TRBD1 (6 bases). Trimming shortened V by 8 bases and J by 0 bases, and 17 bases separated the two germline ends. Germline V gives CDR1 SGHTA, CDR2 FQGNSA. The CDR3 runs to 17 residues. The CDR3 DNA follows: TGTGCCAGCGGGGGACAACTGTTGAGCTCCTATAATTCACCCCTCCACTTT. It translates to CASGGQLLSSYNSPLHF.

This clone appeared a single time. Here the CDR3 DNA reads TGCAGCGTTGAAGGCGAGCGCGGAAACACCATATATTTT. Encoded protein: CSVEGERGNTIYF. This sequence joins TRBV29-1 and TRBJ1-3; no firm D call. Trimming shortened V by 1 base and J by 4 bases, and 8 bases separated the two germline ends. There are 13 residues in the CDR3. Looked up from germline, CDR1 is SQVTM and CDR2 is ANQGSEA. Using reference TRBV29-1 and TRBJ1-3 for the parts outside the CDR3, the full variable domain is SAVISQKPSRDICQRGTSLTIQCQVDSQVTMMFWYRQQPGQSLTLIATANQGSEATYESGFVIDKFPISRPNLTFSTLTVSNMSPEDSSIYLCSVEGERGNTIYFGEGSWLTVV.

The chain links TRBV2 to TRBJ2-7, with D unresolved. CDR3 length: 14 amino acids. The germline V gene encodes CDR1 SNHLY and CDR2 FYNNEI. V was pared by 8 bases and J by 1 base, with 15 bases between. The DNA for the CDR3 is TGTGCCAGCTTCGAGACTCAGAATTCCTACGAGCAGTACTTC. Translation gives CASFETQNSYEQYF.

This chain connects TRBV21-1 to TRBJ1-5. TRBV21-1 is described as a pseudogene. The CDR3 loop spans 15 amino acids. CDR3: CASSKAGLGNQPQHF. CDR3 coding DNA: TGTGCCAGCAGCAAAGCTGGTTTAGGCAATCAGCCCCAGCATTTT.

The rearrangement links TRBV2 to TRBJ1-1, with D perhaps TRBD1 (5 bases). The germline CDR1 and CDR2 sequences are SNHLY and FYNNEI. The CDR3 runs 15 residues. The V end lost 3 bases, the J end lost 4 bases, and 15 bases lay between the germline ends. The CDR3 sequence: CASSEAGGAGTEAFF. CDR3 nucleotides: TGTGCCAGCAGTGAGGCGGGGGGAGCTGGCACTGAAGCTTTCTTT.

The rearrangement uses TRBV15 and TRBJ1-1; D gene unclear. This CDR3 comprises 14 residues. Germline V gives CDR1 LNHNV, CDR2 YYDKDF (reference sequence). V was shortened by 2 bases and J by 3 bases, with 10 bases between the two germline ends. Written as DNA, the CDR3 is TGTGCCACCAGCAGACAGTTGAGGGACACTGAAGCTTTCTTT. Translation gives CATSRQLRDTEAFF.

The chain employs TRBV7-2 and TRBJ2-2; 7 bases are shared with TRBD2. This CDR3 is 16 amino acids long. CDR1 SGHTA and CDR2 FQGNSA come from the germline V gene. Trimming at V came to 4 bases and at J to 6 bases, leaving 11 bases not matched to a gene. The CDR3 is CASSSSRDYGAGELFF. CDR3 sequence (DNA): TGTGCCAGCAGCTCCTCCCGGGACTACGGGGCCGGGGAGCTGTTTTTT.